These 5 T cell receptor beta chains came from one sample sequenced in a study of T cells after somatic rescue of genetic block. TCRdb's copy holds only in-frame clones and misses some; the assay was immunoSEQ multiplex PCR. The sample contains 68,000 or so clones, approximately 90% of which appear only once. The sample consisted of peripheral blood mononuclear cells (PBMCs). These TCRs come from a man aged 40-49 years.

The genes are TRBV28 and TRBJ2-1; D might be TRBD2 (5 bases). Trimming stripped 0 bases from V and 0 bases from J, with 15 bases between. In germline, CDR1 is MDHEN, CDR2 SYDVKM. The CDR3 extends over 18 amino acids. The CDR3 protein is CASSLWGPRGSSYNEQFF. CDR3 coding DNA: TGTGCCAGCAGTTTATGGGGCCCCCGGGGTAGCTCCTACAATGAGCAGTTCTTC.

The chain links TRBV19 to TRBJ1-6; D is perhaps TRBD1 (5 bases). This CDR3 region has 14 residues. V was pared by 6 bases and J by 10 bases, with 16 bases between. The germline gives CDR1 LNHDA, CDR2 SQIVND (reference sequence). The CDR3 spells CASRPGPRTSPLHF. The CDR3 DNA sequence: TGTGCCAGTAGACCGGGGCCTCGAACATCACCCCTCCACTTT.

V and J are TRBV6-6 and TRBJ2-1; D unresolved. This CDR3 comprises 16 residues. Trimming took off 7 bases at V and 6 bases at J, with 22 bases between the two ends. The germline CDR1 and CDR2 sequences are MNHNY and SVGAGI (reference sequence). As DNA, the CDR3 is TGTGCCAGCAATAACTTCGGACCGCAGCCGGGCAATGAGCAGTTCTTC. Its translation is CASNNFGPQPGNEQFF.

The chain links TRBV7-9 to TRBJ2-7; 7 bases align to TRBD1. After removal of 5 bases from V and 2 bases from J, the junction contained 3 bases not matched to a gene. There are 13 residues in the CDR3. Germline-derived CDR1 and CDR2 are SEHNR and FQNEAQ (reference sequence). The chain's CDR3 is CASSLGTAYEQYF. In DNA, the CDR3 is TGTGCCAGCAGCCTAGGGACAGCCTACGAGCAGTACTTC.

V usage is TRBV16 and J usage is TRBJ1-2; D not resolved. Germline V CDR1 and CDR2: KGHSY, FQNENV. The CDR3 contains 16 residues. V lost 3 bases and J lost 0, with 14 bases in between. CDR3 sequence: CASSQSSGVPNYGYTF. Written as DNA, the CDR3 is TGTGCCAGCAGCCAGAGCAGCGGGGTACCTAACTATGGCTACACCTTC.